These 7 T cell receptor beta chains came from one sample sequenced in a study of identifying expanded T cells in peripheral blood. Generated by immunoSEQ multiplex PCR, the TCRdb table keeps only in-frame clones and is missing some. The sample includes over 100,000 clones, about 87% seen only once; the top ten take 7.5% to 9.5%. The material sequenced was blood. The origin of the receptors is a person aged 18-69 years in good health.

The chain combines TRBV18 with TRBJ1-4, with D uncertain. In germline, CDR1 is KGHSH, CDR2 LQKENI. Trimming took off 2 bases at V and 6 bases at J, with 13 bases between the two ends. The CDR3 is 15 residues long. The DNA of the CDR3 is TGTGCCAGCTCACCAAGGAACAGCGGGCATGAAAAACTGTTTTTT. Its protein is CASSPRNSGHEKLFF.

V and J are TRBV5-1 and TRBJ2-2; D not certain. The ends were cut back, 1 base at V and 3 bases at J, with 4 bases in the middle. The CDR3 covers 13 residues. Germline CDR1 is SGHRS and CDR2 is YFSETQ. The CDR3 nucleotides read TGCGCCAGCAGCTTGTCGGACACCGGGGAGCTGTTTTTT. Translation gives CASSLSDTGELFF.

The chain couples TRBV27 to TRBJ2-7, with TRBD1 as a possible D gene (5 bases). V was clipped by 4 bases and J by 3 bases, with 13 bases between them. This CDR3 is 14 amino acids long. The germline gives CDR1 MNHEY, CDR2 SMNVEV (reference sequence). CDR3 nucleotides: TGTGCCAGCAGTTCGGCGTCAGGGTTCTACGAGCAGTACTTC. Protein: CASSSASGFYEQYF.

The rearrangement links TRBV19 to TRBJ2-6, with TRBD1 identical over 10 bases. Unmatched junction bases numbered 9, after V lost 3 bases and J lost 1 base. CDR1 LNHDA and CDR2 SQIVND come from the germline V gene (reference sequence). This CDR3 spans 19 amino acids. This CDR3 is CASSMGDRGPSSGANVLTF. The DNA for the CDR3 is TGTGCCAGTAGTATGGGGGACAGGGGACCTTCTTCTGGGGCCAACGTCCTGACTTTC.

The count of this clone is one. The chain recombines TRBV6-5 with TRBJ1-1; 8 bases are shared with TRBD1. The length of the CDR3 is 14 residues. Germline CDR1 and CDR2: MNHEY and SVGAGI. V gave up 6 bases and J gave up 0 bases; unmatched junction bases: 3. CDR3 sequence: CASRKTGVNTEAFF. DNA of the CDR3: TGTGCCAGCAGGAAGACAGGGGTGAACACTGAAGCTTTCTTT.

This clone was seen more than once but under ten times. This rearrangement joins TRBV28 to TRBJ1-2, with D unclear. Germline CDR1 and CDR2: MDHEN and SYDVKM. CDR3 length: 13 amino acids. V lost 6 bases and J lost 4, with 12 bases in between. CDR3 sequence (DNA): TGTGCCAGCAGGGACCAGTCCGCCTATGGCTACACCTTC. Its translation: CASRDQSAYGYTF.

The chain has TRBV29-1 and TRBJ2-7, with D perhaps matching TRBD1 or TRBD2 (6 bases each). Germline V gene lookup returns CDR1 SQVTM and CDR2 ANQGSEA. V was clipped by 7 bases and J by 7 bases, with 17 bases between them. The CDR3 extends over 12 amino acids. For the CDR3, the DNA is TGCAGCGGGAAGACGGGGGCGGGGGAGCAGTACTTC. Translation: CSGKTGAGEQYF.